This T cell receptor beta chain appears in the sequencing data of a study of T cells in Graves' hyperthyroidism and ophthalmopathy. On the study more broadly: Peripheral blood collection took place at initial diagnosis, before any treatment.

The CDR3 runs to 13 residues. V lost 7 bases and J lost 7, with 13 bases in between. Each diagnosis was grounded in clinical symptoms, serum thyroxine and TRAb, thyroid ultrasound, and orbital computed tomography. Notes on the study in general: Ophthalmopathy was separated from stable hyperthyroidism by a 13 V-J model. Ophthalmopathy was model-predicted a median about six months pre-onset.

RNA transcripts yielded amplified TCR beta CDR3 regions. TCR CDR3 regions were first amplified by RT-PCR with HTBI primers. TCRdb reprocessed the multiplex PCR reads with MiXCR, giving one entry per CDR3 protein. In the table there are approximately 520,000 distinct CDR3 sequences, roughly 25% of which are singletons. There are many counts of this clonotype. What it recognizes is unknown. V gene TRBV12-3 or TRBV12-4 combines with J gene TRBJ2-2; D uncertain. Sequenced sample: blood. The TCR originated in a woman in her thirties with Graves' ophthalmopathy. CDR3 protein: CASTPPVIGELFF. The DNA of the CDR3 is TGTGCCAGCACCCCGCCGGTCATCGGGGAGCTGTTTTTT.